This T cell receptor beta chain was profiled in a study of T-cell reconstitution after alpha-beta-depleted transplantation in children. Unique molecular identifiers were built into the TCRbeta library. Each CDR3 protein gets one entry after TCRdb re-called the PCR reads with MiXCR. The sample gives about 460,000 distinct CDR3 sequences, over 9.5% of which show up once; 13% to 15% is in the top ten. This clonotype was seen a handful of times. What it recognizes is unknown. Findings and caveats of the study: By one year post-transplant, T-cell counts and diversity largely arose from T cells that were newly produced. Expanded clones from the graft, numbering several hundred, reportedly supplied alpha-beta T cells about two months after transplant. It was surviving recipient T cells and thymic progenitors that gave some patients high TCRbeta diversity at day 60.

The V end lost 4 bases, the J end lost 4 bases, and 26 bases lay between the germline ends. Germline CDR1 and CDR2: DFQATT and SNEGSKA (reference sequence). The CDR3 has 18 residues. The TCR sequence derives from a female patient aged 2 to 10 who had a stem cell transplant for aplastic anemia, so the T cells may come from the graft donor. The sequencing used PBMCs, mostly from graft donor cells, collected 180 days after TCRalphabeta/CD19-depleted stem cell transplant. This chain joins TRBV20-1 and TRBJ2-1; D gene ambiguous. In DNA, the CDR3 is TGCAGTGCTATTTATTACGATCAGCCAGCTAGTGATTACAATGAGCAGTTCTTC. Protein product: CSAIYYDQPASDYNEQFF.